These T cell receptor beta chains were read from a single sample in a study of T cell repertoires in cytomegalovirus infection. TCRdb fed the reads into MiXCR, producing one record per CDR3 protein. Of about 83,000 distinct CDR3 sequences in the sample, over 25% are singletons; the top ten hold about three quarters. The antigens for these receptors are not known. The source was CD8+ T cells from cultured PBMCs, collected from culture after CMV antigen stimulation. The receptor source for this set is a human donor in good health (CMV status not recorded). Some clones in this sample may be carry-over from other donors' samples. Both conserved end residues are trimmed from each CDR3. Each record gives: V gene, J gene, CDR3 protein.

>TRBV5-4|TRBJ2-7
ASSSGWEQY
>TRBV27|TRBJ1-2
ASSSAGLNYGYT
>TRBV6-5|TRBJ1-6
ASSFTDSAGGSPLH
>TRBV28|TRBJ1-2
ASSQPGQIYGYT
>TRBV6-1|TRBJ1-1
ASSEIRAGAEAF
>TRBV27|TRBJ1-1
ASSFYKQGPEAF
>TRBV6-1|TRBJ2-1
ASSGWTSVENEQF
>TRBV27|TRBJ2-7
ASSLTQAGEHYEQY
>TRBV12-3/TRBV12-4|TRBJ2-5
ASSLDPDWETQY
>TRBV4-1|TRBJ1-3
ASSQRESGNTIY
>TRBV20-1|TRBJ1-6
SAGRKGNSYDSPLH
>TRBV9|TRBJ1-1
ASSVVRGEGEAF
>TRBV7-2|TRBJ2-3
ASKFGGGLGTDTQY
>TRBV12-3/TRBV12-4|TRBJ1-2
ASSLAGGMDGYT
>TRBV2|TRBJ2-2
ASSDENTGELF
>TRBV4-1|TRBJ1-1
ASSQGEDSDTEAF
>TRBV6-6|TRBJ2-2
ASSYDRGTSGELF
>TRBV28|TRBJ2-1
ASSSGTSGVDEQF
>TRBV12-3/TRBV12-4|TRBJ2-7
ASSFGSSRHYEQY
>TRBV6-2/TRBV6-3|TRBJ1-5
ASSQSWTANQPQH
>TRBV24-1|TRBJ2-3
ATSDYETSAEADTQY
>TRBV10-3|TRBJ1-1
AISTEQNTEAF
>TRBV13|TRBJ1-3
ASTHFRQSRSGNTIY
>TRBV27|TRBJ1-5
ASSPDPSGNQPQH
>TRBV7-8|TRBJ2-5
ASSTQGTGPLEQETQY
>TRBV12-3/TRBV12-4|TRBJ2-3
ASSLFGTSRTDTQY
>TRBV5-1|TRBJ2-1
ASSLVGPSGGNYEQF
>TRBV7-9|TRBJ2-7
ASSSRYGQSSYEQY
>TRBV20-1|TRBJ2-7
SARVTGEVEQY
>TRBV7-2|TRBJ2-3
ASSLVGGASTDTQY
>TRBV7-2|TRBJ2-5
ASSSYGGETQY
>TRBV9|TRBJ2-1
ASCPGLALGNEQF
>TRBV4-1|TRBJ1-1
ASSQVWGKDTEAF
>TRBV12-3/TRBV12-4|TRBJ2-1
ASSFGPDSHNNEQF
>TRBV10-2|TRBJ1-2
ASMGYGYT
>TRBV9|TRBJ1-1
ASSAHIQGGKTEAF
>TRBV7-2|TRBJ1-2
ASSLGVGAFHGYT
>TRBV7-9|TRBJ2-1
ASSNEFGWASSYNEQF
>TRBV3-1|TRBJ2-1
ASSQRDRGLHEQF
>TRBV9|TRBJ1-1
ASSVVGGLNTEAF
>TRBV27|TRBJ2-7
ASSLFGQGGPEQY
>TRBV28|TRBJ2-7
ASTSPGGNYEQY
>TRBV2|TRBJ1-1
ASRDRGRSEAF
>TRBV5-6|TRBJ2-7
ASSLIANRHEQY
>TRBV7-9|TRBJ2-2
ASSYRTDTGELF
>TRBV7-9|TRBJ1-4
ASSWDRGREKLF
>TRBV29-1|TRBJ1-1
SVVPGAWDTEAF
>TRBV4-1|TRBJ2-7
ASSQEGQISPRYEQY
>TRBV15|TRBJ2-7
ATSGGEGPYEQY
>TRBV7-6|TRBJ2-3
ASSLFGSSTDTQY
>TRBV7-9|TRBJ1-6
ATFMDRDGSPLH
>TRBV9|TRBJ1-1
ASSVADRGDEAF
>TRBV7-8|TRBJ2-2
ASRGPGELF
>TRBV11-3|TRBJ1-3
ASSRSGGPGNTIY
>TRBV7-8|TRBJ2-3
ASSFRELKDRGSTDTQY